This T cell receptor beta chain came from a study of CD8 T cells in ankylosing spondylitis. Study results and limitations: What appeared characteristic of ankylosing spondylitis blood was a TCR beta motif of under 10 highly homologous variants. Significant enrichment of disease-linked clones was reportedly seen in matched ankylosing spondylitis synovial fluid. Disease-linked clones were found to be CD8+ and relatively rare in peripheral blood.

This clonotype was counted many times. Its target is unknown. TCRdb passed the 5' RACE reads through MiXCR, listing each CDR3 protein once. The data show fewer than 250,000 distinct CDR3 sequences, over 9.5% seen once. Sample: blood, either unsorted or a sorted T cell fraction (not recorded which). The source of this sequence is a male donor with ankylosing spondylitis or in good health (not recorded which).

Here the CDR3 DNA reads TGCAGTGCTAGGGTGGTAGCGGGAGACAATGAGCAGTTCTTC. Its protein product is CSARVVAGDNEQFF. The gene calls are TRBV20-1 and TRBJ2-1, with 9 bases that match TRBD2. The germline V gene has CDR1 DFQATT and CDR2 SNEGSKA (reference sequence). V shed 3 bases, J shed 5 bases, and the junction held 5 bases outside the gene matches. The CDR3 sequence is 14 residues long.